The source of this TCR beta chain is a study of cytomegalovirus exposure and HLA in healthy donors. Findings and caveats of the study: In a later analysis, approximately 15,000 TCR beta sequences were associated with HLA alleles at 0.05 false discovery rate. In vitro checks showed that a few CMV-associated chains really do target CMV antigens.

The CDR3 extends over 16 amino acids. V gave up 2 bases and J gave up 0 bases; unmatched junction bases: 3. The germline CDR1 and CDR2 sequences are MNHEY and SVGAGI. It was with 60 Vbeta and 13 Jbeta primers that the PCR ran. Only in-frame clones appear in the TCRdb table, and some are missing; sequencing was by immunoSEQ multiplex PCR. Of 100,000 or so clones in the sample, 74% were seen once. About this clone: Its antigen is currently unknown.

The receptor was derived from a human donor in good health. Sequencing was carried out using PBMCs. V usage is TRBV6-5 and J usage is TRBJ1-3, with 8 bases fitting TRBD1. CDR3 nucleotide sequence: TGTGCCAGCAGTTACGGACAGGGTTCCTCTGGAAACACCATATATTTT. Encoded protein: CASSYGQGSSGNTIYF.